The entry below describes one T cell receptor (beta chain). The data stem from a study of blood T cell repertoires in COVID-19. At the level of the study: The cDNA or gDNA used as material had been derived from T cells, B-cell-depleted T cells, or PBMCs.

Some clones are missing from TCRdb's copy, which holds only in-frame ones; the method was immunoSEQ multiplex PCR. The table records about 210,000 clones, 70% to 90% of them present only once. The CDR3 is 13 amino acids. Looked up from germline, CDR1 is MDHEN and CDR2 is SYDVKM. The ends were cut back, 6 bases at V and 5 bases at J, with 13 bases in the middle. Sequencing was done on a sample of peripheral blood. This clonotype was obtained from a man in his forties with acute or convalescent COVID-19. V and J are TRBV28 and TRBJ1-1; D remains ambiguous. The CDR3 loop is CASSPGFRTEAFF. DNA of the CDR3: TGTGCCAGCAGCCCAGGTTTCAGAACTGAAGCTTTCTTT.